Listed below are T cell receptor beta chains from one sample, sequenced in a study of blood T cell repertoires in COVID-19. Generated by immunoSEQ multiplex PCR, the TCRdb table keeps only in-frame clones and is missing some. Among under 200,000 clones listed, 80% to 90% were seen once. Input material: peripheral blood. The source is a young man with active or convalescent COVID-19. Both conserved end residues are trimmed from each CDR3.

v_call cdr3_aa
TRBV7-2 ASSRAAGVGDTQY
TRBV5-4 ASSLVSAGSGYGYT
TRBV7-9 ASSTGTVETQY
TRBV6-5 ASRVTGGDQPQH
TRBV7-2 ASSLVGGHTDTQY
TRBV5-5 ASSLAGGDSPLH
TRBV7-9 ASSRLAGATEQF
TRBV12-3/TRBV12-4 ASTSGRFYEQY
TRBV19 ASTGQGYQPQH
TRBV13 ASSSVPRETQY
TRBV13 ASSSRTGRFGNYGYT
TRBV11-3 ASSPRTSGIHNEQF
TRBV19 ASSPARGGQPQH
TRBV27 ASSLGGHEQF
TRBV3-1/TRBV3-2 ASSLHRDTGTDTQY
TRBV4-2 ASSHRLDSGNTIY
TRBV2 ASREVVVGQPQH
TRBV10-2 ASSEFSGTYNEQF
TRBV11-3 ASSLGGGGEQF
TRBV5-1 ASSNPTGPDGYT
TRBV2 ASSGVGDRSYYNSPLH
TRBV9 ASSVSGWVDRGQETQY
TRBV7-2 ASSLHHRGTEAF
TRBV30 AWSVLGGRGFEAF
TRBV28 ASQQAKETQY
TRBV5-1 ASSLTGDPYEQY
TRBV10-3 AIISGWDREKLF
TRBV2 AGSTGGPIYNSPLH
TRBV10-3 AISEQGASNSPLH
TRBV3-1/TRBV3-2 ASRALAGGRPETQY
TRBV5-1 ASSSPGGYAGELF
TRBV6-5 ASSTGLAAGELF
TRBV4-3 ASSHSGTGVNEQF
TRBV24-1 ATSQVRDTGELF
TRBV11-2 ASSKTRTSGNVYEQF
TRBV19 ASSIGQGMAGTDTQY
TRBV11-2 ASSTGRVSGTEAF
TRBV11-3 ASSSPEGSTYNEQF
TRBV29-1 SVGGQGAMNTEAF
TRBV5-6 ASSVVDRETND
TRBV5-1 ASSKDTLYEQY
TRBV18 ASSPLTVTSGSYEQY
TRBV24-1 ATSDFAGGTDTQY
TRBV5-1 ASSPTEETQY
TRBV12-5 ASGLVIGQGFTGELF
TRBV6-2/TRBV6-3 ASSYRQGGFKETQY
TRBV7-9 ASLAESVSGANVLT
TRBV13 ASSVSSGRRGAKNIQY
TRBV20-1 SAGRENIQY
TRBV11-3 ASTLIAGGPLDEQY
TRBV7-9 ASTPMPTSGSSDEQY
TRBV5-4 ASSWGGVPYGYT
TRBV6-2/TRBV6-3 ASSPSVWPQH
TRBV3-1/TRBV3-2 ASSHSSEKLF